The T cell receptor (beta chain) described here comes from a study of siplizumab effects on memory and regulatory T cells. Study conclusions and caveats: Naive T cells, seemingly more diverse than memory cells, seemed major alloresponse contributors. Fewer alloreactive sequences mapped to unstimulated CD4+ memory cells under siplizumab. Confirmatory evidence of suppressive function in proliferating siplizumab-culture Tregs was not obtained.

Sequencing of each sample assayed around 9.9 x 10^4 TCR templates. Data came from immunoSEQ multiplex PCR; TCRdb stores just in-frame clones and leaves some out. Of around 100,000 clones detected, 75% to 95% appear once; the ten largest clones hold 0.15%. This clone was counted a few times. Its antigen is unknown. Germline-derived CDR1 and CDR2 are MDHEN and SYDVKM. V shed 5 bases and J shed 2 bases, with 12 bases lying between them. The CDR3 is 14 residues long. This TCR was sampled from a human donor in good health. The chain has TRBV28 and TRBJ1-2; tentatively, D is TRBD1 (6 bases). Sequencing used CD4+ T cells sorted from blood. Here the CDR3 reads CASSPTGRNYGYTF. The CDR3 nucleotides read TGTGCCAGCAGTCCCACAGGGAGGAACTATGGCTACACCTTC.